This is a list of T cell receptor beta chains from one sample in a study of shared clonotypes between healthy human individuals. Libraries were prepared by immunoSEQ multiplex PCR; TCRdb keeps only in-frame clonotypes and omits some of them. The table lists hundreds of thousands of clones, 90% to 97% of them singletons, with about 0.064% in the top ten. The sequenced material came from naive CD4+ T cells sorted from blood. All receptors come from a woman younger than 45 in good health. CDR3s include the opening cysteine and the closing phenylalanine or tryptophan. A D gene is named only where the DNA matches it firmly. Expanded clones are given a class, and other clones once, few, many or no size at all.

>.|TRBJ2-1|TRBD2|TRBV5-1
TGCGCCAGCAGCTCCATTCGCGGGAGGAGTGAGCAGTTCTTC
CASSSIRGRSEQFF
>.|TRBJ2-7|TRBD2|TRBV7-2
TGTGCCAGCAGCTTAGTGGGACTAGCGGGAACCGACGAGCAGTACTTC
CASSLVGLAGTDEQYF
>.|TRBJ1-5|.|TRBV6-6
TGTGCCAGCAGCAAAGGACCCAGCAATCAGCCCCAGCATTTT
CASSKGPSNQPQHF
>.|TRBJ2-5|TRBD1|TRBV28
TGTGCCAGCAGTTATGCACAGGGGGTAGAGACCCAGTACTTC
CASSYAQGVETQYF
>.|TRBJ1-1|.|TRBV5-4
TGTGCCAGCAGCTTGGAGGCATACGACACTGAAGCTTTCTTT
CASSLEAYDTEAFF
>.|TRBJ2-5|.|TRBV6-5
TGTGCCAGCAGTTACTCGAGCGCAGGCATGGAGACCCAGTACTTC
CASSYSSAGMETQYF
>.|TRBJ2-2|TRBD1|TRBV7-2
TGTGCCAGCAACAGGGGGACCGGGGAGCTGTTTTTT
CASNRGTGELFF
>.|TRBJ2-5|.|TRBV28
TGTGCCAGCAGTAAGATAGGGCGGGGGCCACAAGAGACCCAGTACTTC
CASSKIGRGPQETQYF
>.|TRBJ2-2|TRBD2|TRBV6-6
TGTGCCAGCGTAGCGGGAGGGCGTACCGGGGAGCTGTTTTTT
CASVAGGRTGELFF
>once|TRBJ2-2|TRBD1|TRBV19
TGTGCCAGCGGGACAGGCCCGAACACCGGGGAGCTGTTTTTT
CASGTGPNTGELFF
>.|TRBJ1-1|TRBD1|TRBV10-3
TGTGCCATCAGTGACCGGGACAGGGGCACTGAAGCTTTCTTT
CAISDRDRGTEAFF
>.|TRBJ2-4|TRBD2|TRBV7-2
TGTGCCAGCAGCCGACTAGCGGGGAGGGGGGTTGCCAAAAACATTCAGTACTTC
CASSRLAGRGVAKNIQYF
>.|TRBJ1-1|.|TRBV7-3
TGTGCCAGCAGCCTGGACAGTTACACTGAAGCTTTCTTT
CASSLDSYTEAFF
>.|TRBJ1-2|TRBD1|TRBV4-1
TGCGCCAGCAGCGAAAGACGGACAGGGGAAAACTATGGCTACACCTTC
CASSERRTGENYGYTF
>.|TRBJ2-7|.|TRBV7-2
TGTGCCAGCAGCCTGGACACCAGTTCCTACGAGCAGTACTTC
CASSLDTSSYEQYF
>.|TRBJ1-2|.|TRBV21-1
TGTGCCAGCAGCTTGGCCCTCCCCTATGGCTACACCTTC
CASSLALPYGYTF
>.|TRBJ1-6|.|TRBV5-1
TGCGCCAGCAGCTCTGACCGACCGGGTTCACCCCTCCACTTT
CASSSDRPGSPLHF
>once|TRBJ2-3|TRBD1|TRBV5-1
TGCGCCAGCAGCAGCGACAGGGTGGAGGCAGATACGCAGTATTTT
CASSSDRVEADTQYF
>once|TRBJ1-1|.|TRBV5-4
TGTGCCAGCAGCTTAGCACAGGCGAACACTGAAGCTTTCTTT
CASSLAQANTEAFF
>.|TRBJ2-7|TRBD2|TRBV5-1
TGCGCCAGCAGCAGACGACCGGGACTAGATTTAGGTGGACTGTACGAGCAGTACTTC
CASSRRPGLDLGGLYEQYF
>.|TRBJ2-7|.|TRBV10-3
TGTGCCACCGCGACTGGCTCGATGAGGGAGCAGTACTTC
CATATGSMREQYF
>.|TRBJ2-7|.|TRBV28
TGTGCCGTCCGGGACGGGAACTCCTACGAGCAGTACTTC
CAVRDGNSYEQYF
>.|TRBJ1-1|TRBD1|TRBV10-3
TGTGCCATACGACAGGGATTGAACACTGAAGCTTTCTTT
CAIRQGLNTEAFF
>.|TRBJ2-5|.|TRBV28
TGTGCCAGCAGCAGGGGTTTTTGGGAGACCCAGTACTTC
CASSRGFWETQYF
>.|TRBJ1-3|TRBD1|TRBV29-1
TGCAGCGTTGAGGTGACAGGGGTTGGAAACACCATATATTTT
CSVEVTGVGNTIYF
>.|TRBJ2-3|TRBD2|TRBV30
TGTGCCTGGCGGACTAGCGGATTTACAGATACGCAGTATTTT
CAWRTSGFTDTQYF
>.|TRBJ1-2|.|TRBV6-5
TGTGCCAGCAGCCCTCGCCCAGGAGCCTATGGCTACACCTTC
CASSPRPGAYGYTF
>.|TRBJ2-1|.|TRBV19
TGTGCCAGTAGTCCGCCAGGGGGATTAGCGGGGTACTCCTACAATGAGCAGTTCTTC
CASSPPGGLAGYSYNEQFF
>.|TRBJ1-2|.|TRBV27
TGTGCCAGCAGTATCAAGCCCCAGACTTCTAACTATGGCTACACCTTC
CASSIKPQTSNYGYTF
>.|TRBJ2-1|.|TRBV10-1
TGCGCCAGCAGTGGCGGACGGGTTACTGAGCAGTTCTTC
CASSGGRVTEQFF
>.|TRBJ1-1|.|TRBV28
TGTGCCAGCACCGGCGCTGTCCCCAACACTGAAGCTTTCTTT
CASTGAVPNTEAFF
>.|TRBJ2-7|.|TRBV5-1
TGCGCCAGCACCCCCAAGGGGGAGACGTATGGAGAGCAGTACTTC
CASTPKGETYGEQYF
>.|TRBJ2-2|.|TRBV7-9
TGTGCCAGCAGCCCCGGGAGCCGGACCGGGGAGCTGTTTTTT
CASSPGSRTGELFF
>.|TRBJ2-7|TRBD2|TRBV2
TGTGCCAGCACCGGGACTAGCGAGGAGCAGTACTTC
CASTGTSEEQYF
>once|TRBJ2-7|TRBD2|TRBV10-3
TGTGCCATCAGTGAGTTCGCGGGAGGGCCGTACGAGCAGTACTTC
CAISEFAGGPYEQYF
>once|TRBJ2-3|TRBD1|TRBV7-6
TGTGCCAGCAGCTTAGAGCCGCCGACAGGGGGGGGTGCAGATACGCAGTATTTT
CASSLEPPTGGGADTQYF
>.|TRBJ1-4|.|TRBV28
TGTGCCAGCAGTTATGGACCTGCGGCTAATGAAAAACTGTTTTTT
CASSYGPAANEKLFF
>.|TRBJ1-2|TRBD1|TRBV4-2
TGTGCCAGCAGCCCTCGACAGGGGGCTGACTATGGCTACACCTTC
CASSPRQGADYGYTF
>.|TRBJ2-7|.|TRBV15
TGTGCCACCAGCAGAGGGCCCGGTTCCTACGAGCAGTACTTC
CATSRGPGSYEQYF
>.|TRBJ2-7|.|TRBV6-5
TGTGCCAGCGCCGCGCGGGGCGAGCAGTACTTC
CASAARGEQYF
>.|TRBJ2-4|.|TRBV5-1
TGCGCCAGCAGCGGCACAGGGGGGGTCACCAAAAACATTCAGTACTTC
CASSGTGGVTKNIQYF
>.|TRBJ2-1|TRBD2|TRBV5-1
TGCGCCAGCAGCTTGGATGTGTGGCGGGAGGGTAATGAGCAGTTCTTC
CASSLDVWREGNEQFF
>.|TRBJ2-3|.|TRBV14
TGTGCCAGCAGCCAAGACAATTTTCCAGATACGCAGTATTTT
CASSQDNFPDTQYF